The 18 T cell receptor beta chains in this list originate from one sample, sequenced in a study of CD8+ T cells in alopecia areata. Treatment given: oral pan-JAK inhibitor, 5-10 mg twice daily. The authors extracted RNA and reverse transcribed it into cDNA as the sequencing template. Repertoires were generated with immunoSEQ multiplex PCR, while TCRdb's copy carries only in-frame clones and drops some. The sample lists 130,000 or so clones, 85% to 90% seen once, with about 13% in the top ten. The sample here was CD8+ T cells sorted from blood, taken at week 4, from a patient treated with tofacitinib. Receptors originate from a human donor with alopecia areata.

Comments on this clone: The sample contains more than one DNA sequence encoding this CDR3. This chain joins TRBV5-1 and TRBJ2-3, with D perhaps TRBD1 (5 bases). This CDR3 is built from 15 residues. Germline CDR1 is SGHRS and CDR2 is YFSETQ. The ends were cut back, 0 bases at V and 4 bases at J, with 12 bases in the middle. This CDR3 reads CASSLVQGLADTQYF. The CDR3, as DNA: TGCGCCAGCAGCTTGGTGCAGGGTCTGGCAGATACGCAGTATTTT.

The V and J genes are TRBV7-8 and TRBJ2-7, with 9 bases lining up with TRBD1. The CDR3 spans 15 residues. Germline CDR1 is SGHVS and CDR2 is FQNEAQ. V dropped 3 bases and J dropped 6; count of bases not matched to a gene: 9. As DNA, the CDR3 is TGTGCCAGCAGCTTCAACCGGGACAGGGAGGGCGAGCAGTACTTC. It is translated as CASSFNRDREGEQYF.

This chain connects TRBV7-9 to TRBJ2-7; 7 nucleotides align to TRBD1. With V trimmed by 5 bases and J by 6 bases, 7 bases remained unmatched. CDR3 size: 13 residues. In germline, CDR1 is SEHNR, CDR2 FQNEAQ (reference sequence). CDR3 nucleotides: TGTGCCAGCAGCCCCTCGCCAGGGGGCGAGCAGTACTTC. This encodes CASSPSPGGEQYF.

V is TRBV29-1 and J is TRBJ1-2; TRBD1 agrees at 9 bases. This CDR3 contains 16 residues. V lost 0 bases, J lost 4 bases, and 9 bases stayed unmatched. The germline V gene has CDR1 SQVTM and CDR2 ANQGSEA. CDR3 loop: CSVEEFRDRVVYGYTF. The CDR3 region has the DNA TGCAGCGTTGAAGAATTTCGGGACAGGGTTGTCTATGGCTACACCTTC.

V usage is TRBV2 and J usage is TRBJ2-2, with D maybe TRBD2 (6 bases). Trimming cost V 6 bases and J 0 bases, with 17 bases left between them. Germline CDR1 is SNHLY and CDR2 is FYNNEI. The CDR3 spans 17 residues. CDR3 DNA: TGTGCCAGCAGGGCAGGGACTTCAGCCCCGAACACCGGGGAGCTGTTTTTT. Its protein is CASRAGTSAPNTGELFF.

This rearrangement joins TRBV5-1 to TRBJ2-1; TRBD2 is a possible D gene (7 bases). This CDR3 comprises 14 residues. Trimming cost V 6 bases and J 6 bases, with 16 bases left between them. Germline assignment: CDR1 SGHRS and CDR2 YFSETQ. CDR3 DNA: TGCGCCAGCACGGAGGGGGAGGGGCGCAATGAGCAGTTCTTC. This encodes CASTEGEGRNEQFF.

This clone showed up just once. The gene calls are TRBV27 and TRBJ1-5, with TRBD1 matching over 9 bases. CDR1 MNHEY and CDR2 SMNVEV come from the germline V gene (reference sequence). This CDR3 has 14 residues. V lost 6 bases, J lost 6 bases, and 6 bases stayed unmatched. CDR3 sequence: CASSGDRVTQPQHF. As DNA, the CDR3 is TGTGCCAGCAGCGGGGACAGGGTAACTCAGCCCCAGCATTTT.

CDR3 coding DNA: TGTGCCAGCTCACCACCGTTTGGCGAGTCCTCCTACGAGCAGTACTTC. It codes for CASSPPFGESSYEQYF. The genes are TRBV18 and TRBJ2-7; D is undetermined. The CDR3 consists of 16 residues. The germline V and J ends were trimmed by 0 bases and 0 bases, with 12 bases remaining between them. Germline assignment: CDR1 KGHSH and CDR2 LQKENI.

V gene TRBV6-1 combines with J gene TRBJ2-1, with TRBD2 matching 13 bases. This CDR3 region has 17 residues. Germline CDR1 and CDR2: MNHNS and SASEGT. V gave up 0 bases and J gave up 8 bases; unmatched junction bases: 7. CDR3 amino acids: CASSEASTSGGVDEQFF. Here the CDR3 DNA reads TGTGCCAGCAGTGAAGCAAGTACTAGCGGGGGGGTTGATGAGCAGTTCTTC.

V and J are TRBV4-1 and TRBJ2-1; TRBD2 agrees at 11 bases. Germline lookup yields CDR1 MGHRA and CDR2 YSYEKL. V trimming: 1 base; J trimming: 10 bases; junction bases outside the gene matches: 12. This CDR3 is 17 amino acids long. CDR3 residues: CASSQVTLAGGPEEQFF. For the CDR3, the DNA is TGCGCCAGCAGCCAAGTTACGCTAGCGGGAGGCCCAGAGGAGCAGTTCTTC.

In DNA, the CDR3 is TGTGCCAGCAGGGGTAGAGGCGCCGGGGAGCTGTTTTTT. Protein product: CASRGRGAGELFF. The chain is built from TRBV6-6 and TRBJ2-2, with D unclear. Germline CDR1 and CDR2: MNHNY and SVGAGI (reference sequence). This CDR3 has 13 amino acids. Trimming shortened V by 6 bases and J by 6 bases, and 11 bases separated the two germline ends.

V is TRBV29-1 and J is TRBJ2-7; D unresolved. Per the germline V gene, CDR1 is SQVTM and CDR2 is ANQGSEA. CDR3 size: 12 residues. V was shortened by 5 bases and J by 4 bases, with 12 bases between the two germline ends. For the CDR3, the DNA is TGCAGCGTTACATCGGACGGATACGAGCAGTACTTC. Encoded protein: CSVTSDGYEQYF.

This clone occurred once. The CDR3 spells CASSLERFYGYTF. The CDR3 nucleotides read TGTGCCAGCAGCCTGGAACGGTTCTATGGCTACACCTTC. V gene TRBV7-9 combines with J gene TRBJ1-2; D unclear. The CDR3 extends over 13 amino acids. Trimming stripped 5 bases from V and 4 bases from J, with 11 bases between. Per germline, CDR1 SEHNR and CDR2 FQNEAQ (reference sequence).

With regard to this clone: The sample contains more than one DNA sequence encoding this CDR3. The chain recombines TRBV4-1 with TRBJ2-7; D is ambiguous. The CDR3 loop spans 12 amino acids. CDR1 MGHRA and CDR2 YSYEKL come from the germline V gene. The V end was cut by 1 base, the J end by 6 bases, with 7 bases between. The CDR3 DNA is TGCGCCAGCAGCCAAGGCGTCGGCGAGCAGTACTTC. Protein: CASSQGVGEQYF.

The chain uses TRBV27 and TRBJ2-7; tentative D call: TRBD1 (6 bases). V shed 7 bases and J shed 6 bases, with 22 bases lying between them. Germline loops: CDR1 MNHEY, CDR2 SMNVEV (reference sequence). CDR3 length: 15 residues. CDR3 residues: CASTPGGRGDREQYF. The CDR3 bases are TGTGCCAGCACCCCAGGCGGCAGGGGAGATCGCGAGCAGTACTTC.

This clone showed up just a few times. The chain links TRBV6-5 to TRBJ2-3, with a tentative D call TRBD1 (5 bases). Trimming left V 7 bases short and J 4 bases short, with 15 bases between. CDR1 MNHEY and CDR2 SVGAGI come from the germline V gene. The CDR3 is made up of 14 amino acids. CDR3 nucleotides: TGTGCCAGCAAAAAGGAAGGGGTGGCAGATACGCAGTATTTT. Residues: CASKKEGVADTQYF.

This clone was recorded once. The V gene is TRBV7-9, the J gene TRBJ2-7, with 11 bases that match TRBD2. Germline V gene sequence: CDR1 SEHNR, CDR2 FQNEAQ (reference sequence). The CDR3 loop spans 15 amino acids. With 5 bases clipped from V and 3 bases from J, the junction kept 6 bases outside the gene matches. The DNA for the CDR3 is TGTGCCAGCAGCACCGGGACTAGCGGATACTACGAGCAGTACTTC. Translation: CASSTGTSGYYEQYF.

Here the CDR3 reads CASSLAGRNTEAFF. In DNA form, the CDR3 reads TGTGCCAGTAGTTTGGCAGGGCGCAACACTGAAGCTTTCTTT. V and J are TRBV19 and TRBJ1-1; possibly TRBD1 for D (5 bases). V lost 5 bases to trimming and J lost 2 bases, with 12 bases between them. The length of the CDR3 is 14 residues. Germline CDR1 is LNHDA and CDR2 is SQIVND (reference sequence).